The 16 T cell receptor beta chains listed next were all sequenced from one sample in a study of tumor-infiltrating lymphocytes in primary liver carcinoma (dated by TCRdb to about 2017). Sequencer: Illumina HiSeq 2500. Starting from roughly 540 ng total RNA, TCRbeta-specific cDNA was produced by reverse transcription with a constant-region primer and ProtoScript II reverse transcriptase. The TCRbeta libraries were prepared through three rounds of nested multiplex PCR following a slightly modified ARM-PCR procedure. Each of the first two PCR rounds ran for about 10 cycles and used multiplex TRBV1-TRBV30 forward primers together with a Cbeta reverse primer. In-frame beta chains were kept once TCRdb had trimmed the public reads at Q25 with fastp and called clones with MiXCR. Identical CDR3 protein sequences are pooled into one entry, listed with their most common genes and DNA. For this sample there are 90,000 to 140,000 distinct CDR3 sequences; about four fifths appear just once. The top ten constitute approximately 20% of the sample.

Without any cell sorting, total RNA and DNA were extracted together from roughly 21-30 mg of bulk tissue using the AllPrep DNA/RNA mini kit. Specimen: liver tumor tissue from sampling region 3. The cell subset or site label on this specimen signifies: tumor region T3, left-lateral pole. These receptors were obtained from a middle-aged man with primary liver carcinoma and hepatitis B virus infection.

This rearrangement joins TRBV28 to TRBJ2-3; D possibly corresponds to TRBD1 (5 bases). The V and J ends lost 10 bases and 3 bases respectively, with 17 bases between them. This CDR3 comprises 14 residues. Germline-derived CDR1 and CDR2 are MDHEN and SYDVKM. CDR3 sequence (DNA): TGTGCCAACTCTAAGACAGTGGTGACAGATACGCAGTATTTT. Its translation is CANSKTVVTDTQYF.

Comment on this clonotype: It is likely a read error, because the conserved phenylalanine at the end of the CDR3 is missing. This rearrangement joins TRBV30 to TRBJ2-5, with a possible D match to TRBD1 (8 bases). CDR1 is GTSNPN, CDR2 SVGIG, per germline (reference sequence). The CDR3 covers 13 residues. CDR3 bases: TGTGGCTTAAACACAGGGGGGGCAGAGACCCAGTACTCC. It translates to CGLNTGGAETQYS.

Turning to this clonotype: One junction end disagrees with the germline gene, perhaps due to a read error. The chain's CDR3 is CAVPRAGVSYEQYF. The CDR3, as DNA: TGTGCCGTCCCACGAGCGGGAGTGTCCTACGAGCAATACTTC. The chain uses TRBV28 and TRBJ2-7, with 8 nucleotides matching TRBD2. The CDR3 covers 14 residues. The germline V gene encodes CDR1 MDHEN and CDR2 SYDVKM.

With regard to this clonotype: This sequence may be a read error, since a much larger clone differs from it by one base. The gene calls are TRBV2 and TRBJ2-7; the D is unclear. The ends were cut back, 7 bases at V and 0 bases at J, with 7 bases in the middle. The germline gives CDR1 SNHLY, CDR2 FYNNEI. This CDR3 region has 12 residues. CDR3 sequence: CASNAVSYEQYF. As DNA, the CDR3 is TGTGCCAGCAACGCCGTCTCCTACGAGCAGTACTTC. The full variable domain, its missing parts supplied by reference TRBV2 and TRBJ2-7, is EPEVTQTPSHQVTQMGQEVILRCVPISNHLYFYWYRQILGQKVEFLVSFYNNEISEKSEIFDDQFSVERPDGSNFTLKIRSTKLEDSAMYFCASNAVSYEQYFGPGTRLTVT.

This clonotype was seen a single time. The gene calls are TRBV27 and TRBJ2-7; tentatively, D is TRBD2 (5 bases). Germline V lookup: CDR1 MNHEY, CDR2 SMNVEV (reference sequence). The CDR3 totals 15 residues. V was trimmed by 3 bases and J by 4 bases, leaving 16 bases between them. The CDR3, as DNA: TGTGCCAGCAGTTTTAGGCTAGCAAGTGGGTACGAGCAGTACTTC. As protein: CASSFRLASGYEQYF.

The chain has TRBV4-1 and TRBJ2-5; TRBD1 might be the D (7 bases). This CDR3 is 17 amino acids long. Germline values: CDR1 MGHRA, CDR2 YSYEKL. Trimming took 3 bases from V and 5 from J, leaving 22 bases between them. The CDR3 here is CASSHAFRGHRGETQYF. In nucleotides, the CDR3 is TGCGCCAGCAGCCATGCCTTTCGGGGGCACAGGGGTGAGACCCAGTACTTC.

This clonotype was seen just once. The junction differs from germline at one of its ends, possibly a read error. The CDR3 nucleotides read TGTGCCAGCAGTCGAACGAGAGAGAACACAGGGGAGCTGTTTTTT. Its translation is CASSRTRENTGELFF. This chain joins TRBV28 and TRBJ2-2; D gene uncertain. CDR3 length equals 15 residues. Germline V gives CDR1 MDHEN, CDR2 SYDVKM.

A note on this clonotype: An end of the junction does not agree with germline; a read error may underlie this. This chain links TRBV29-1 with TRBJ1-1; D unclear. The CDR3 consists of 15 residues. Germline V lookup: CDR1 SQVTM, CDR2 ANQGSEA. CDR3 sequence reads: CSVEMGWGMNTETFF. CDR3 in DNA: TGCAGCGTTGAAATGGGGTGGGGAATGAACACTGAAACTTTCTTT.

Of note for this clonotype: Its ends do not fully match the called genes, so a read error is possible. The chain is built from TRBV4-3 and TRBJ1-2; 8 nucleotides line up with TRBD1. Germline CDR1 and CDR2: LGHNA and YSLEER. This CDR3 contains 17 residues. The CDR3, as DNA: TGCGCCACCAGCCAGGATTATCGACAGGGGCGGATCTATGGCTTCACCTTC. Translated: CATSQDYRQGRIYGFTF.

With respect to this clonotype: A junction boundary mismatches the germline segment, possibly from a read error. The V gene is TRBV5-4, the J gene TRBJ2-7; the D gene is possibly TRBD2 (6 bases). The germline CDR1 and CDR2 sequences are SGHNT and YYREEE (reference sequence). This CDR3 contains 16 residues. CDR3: CASSKNSGGRVAEQYF. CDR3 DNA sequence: TGTGCTAGCAGCAAGAATAGCGGAGGTCGAGTGGCCGAGCAGTACTTC.

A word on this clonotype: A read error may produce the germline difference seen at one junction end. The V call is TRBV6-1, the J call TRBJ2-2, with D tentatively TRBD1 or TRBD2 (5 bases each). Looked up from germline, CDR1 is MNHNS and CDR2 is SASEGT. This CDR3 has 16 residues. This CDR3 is CASSDHGQGSTGEPFF. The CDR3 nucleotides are TGTGCCAGCAGTGACCACGGACAAGGATCCACCGGGGAGCCGTTTTTT.

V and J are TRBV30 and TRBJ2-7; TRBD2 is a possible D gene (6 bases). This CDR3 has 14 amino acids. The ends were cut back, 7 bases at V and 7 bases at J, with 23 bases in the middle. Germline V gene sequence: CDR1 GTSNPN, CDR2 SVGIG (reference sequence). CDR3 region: CALNVGGISEEQYF. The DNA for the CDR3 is TGTGCCTTGAACGTCGGCGGGATAAGTGAAGAGCAGTACTTC.

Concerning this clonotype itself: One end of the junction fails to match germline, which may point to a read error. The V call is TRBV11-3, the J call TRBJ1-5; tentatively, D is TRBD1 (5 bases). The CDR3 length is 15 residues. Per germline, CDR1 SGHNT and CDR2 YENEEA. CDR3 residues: CASSLDPGVAQSQHF. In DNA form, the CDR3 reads TGTGCCAGCAGCTTAGATCCGGGGGTGGCTCAGTCCCAACATTTT.

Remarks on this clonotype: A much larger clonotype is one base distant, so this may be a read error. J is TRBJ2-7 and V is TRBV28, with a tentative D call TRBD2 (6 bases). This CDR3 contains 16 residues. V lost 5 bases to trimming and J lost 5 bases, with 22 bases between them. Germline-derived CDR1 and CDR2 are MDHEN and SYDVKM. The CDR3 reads CASSVIRGFGGNEQYF. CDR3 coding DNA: TGTGCCAGCAGTGTCATACGGGGCTTCGGGGGAAACGAGCAGTACTTC. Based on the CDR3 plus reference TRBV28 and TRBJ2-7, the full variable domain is DVKVTQSSRYLVKRTGEKVFLECVQDMDHENMFWYRQDPGLGLRLIYFSYDVKMKEKGDIPEGYSVSREKKERFSLILESASTNQTSMYLCASSVIRGFGGNEQYFGPGTRLTVT.

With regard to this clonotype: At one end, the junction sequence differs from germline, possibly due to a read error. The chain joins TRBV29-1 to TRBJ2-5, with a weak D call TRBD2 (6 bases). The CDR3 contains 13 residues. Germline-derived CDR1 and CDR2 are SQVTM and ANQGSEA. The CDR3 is CSSSAEGQETQHF. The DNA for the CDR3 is TGCAGTTCATCCGCGGAGGGCCAAGAGACCCAGCACTTC.

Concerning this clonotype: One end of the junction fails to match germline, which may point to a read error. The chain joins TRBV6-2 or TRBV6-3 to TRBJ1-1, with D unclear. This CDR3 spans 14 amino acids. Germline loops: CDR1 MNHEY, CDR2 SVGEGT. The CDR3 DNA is TGTGCCAGCAGTACAAGCTGCATGAACACTGAAACTTTCTTT. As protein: CASSTSCMNTETFF.